One sample yielded the 9 T cell receptor beta chains listed below, sequenced in a study of blood T cell repertoires in COVID-19. Some clones are missing from TCRdb's copy, which holds only in-frame ones; the method was immunoSEQ multiplex PCR. The sample lists 300,000 or so clones; about 90% were seen once. Sequenced sample: peripheral blood. These receptors originate from a woman between 50 and 59 years old who had recovered from COVID-19.

The chain has TRBV28 and TRBJ2-7; 7 nucleotides align to TRBD1. Losses at the gene ends were 3 bases for V and 0 bases for J; bases not matched to a gene: 2. CDR3 size: 14 residues. Germline V lookup: CDR1 MDHEN, CDR2 SYDVKM. CDR3 nucleotides: TGTGCCAGCAGTTTTGGGGACAGCTCCTACGAGCAGTACTTC. Translation gives CASSFGDSSYEQYF.

CDR3 sequence: CASSSSGLAGGRTDTQYF. CDR3 nucleotide sequence: TGCGCCAGCAGCTCCTCAGGACTAGCGGGGGGCCGCACAGATACGCAGTATTTT. The V gene is TRBV5-1, the J gene TRBJ2-3; 14 positions agree with TRBD2. The V gene's germline CDR1 is SGHRS and CDR2 YFSETQ. J gave up 1 base and V 3 bases, and 7 bases lay outside the gene matches. This CDR3 is built from 18 residues. The full variable domain, in which reference TRBV5-1 and TRBJ2-3 provide the parts outside the CDR3, is KAGVTQTPRYLIKTRGQQVTLSCSPISGHRSVSWYQQTPGQGLQFLFEYFSETQRNKGNFPGRFSGRQFSNSRSEMNVSTLELGDSALYLCASSSSGLAGGRTDTQYFGPGTRLTVL.

The J gene is TRBJ2-7, the V gene TRBV30; D gene unclear. The CDR3 loop spans 14 amino acids. The V gene's germline CDR1 is GTSNPN and CDR2 SVGIG (reference sequence). V was shortened by 0 bases and J by 0 bases, with 9 bases between the two germline ends. The CDR3 nucleotides read TGTGCCTGGAGTGTATCAATGAGCTCCTACGAGCAGTACTTC. This translates into CAWSVSMSSYEQYF.

The genes are TRBV30 and TRBJ2-1, with D possibly TRBD2 on 5 matching bases. This CDR3 has 17 amino acids. Deletions cut 2 bases from V and 0 bases from J, with 17 bases between. CDR1 is GTSNPN, CDR2 SVGIG, per germline (reference sequence). CDR3 sequence (DNA): TGTGCCTGGAGTAAAGTGGGGAAAGGGAGCTCCTACAATGAGCAGTTCTTC. Translated: CAWSKVGKGSSYNEQFF.

V and J are TRBV2 and TRBJ1-5; D gene uncertain. V lost 5 bases and J 7 bases, leaving 15 bases between the germline ends. This CDR3 is 14 amino acids long. The germline gives CDR1 SNHLY, CDR2 FYNNEI. CDR3 DNA sequence: TGTGCCAGCAGTACCAGAGGACTGGGGCAGCCCCAGCATTTT. It is translated as CASSTRGLGQPQHF.

The J gene is TRBJ2-1, the V gene TRBV18, with 16 bases aligning to TRBD2. With 3 bases clipped from V and 7 bases from J, the junction kept 3 bases outside the gene matches. Germline CDR1 is KGHSH and CDR2 is LQKENI. The CDR3 extends over 16 amino acids. This CDR3 reads CASSPGLAGGLNEQFF. The CDR3 DNA follows: TGTGCCAGCTCACCGGGACTAGCGGGAGGGCTGAATGAGCAGTTCTTC.

The V and J genes are TRBV4-3 and TRBJ1-2; D is unresolved. The CDR3 covers 16 residues. V was cut by 0 bases and J by 3 bases, with 14 bases left in between. Germline assignment: CDR1 LGHNA and CDR2 YSLEER. The CDR3 loop reads CASSQELGRVDYGYTF. The CDR3 DNA reads TGCGCCAGCAGCCAAGAGCTAGGTCGGGTCGACTATGGCTACACCTTC.

The chain couples TRBV11-2 to TRBJ1-1; D gene ambiguous. Per germline, CDR1 SGHAT and CDR2 FQNNGV. CDR3 length equals 13 residues. The ends were cut back, 6 bases at V and 1 base at J, with 9 bases in the middle. As DNA, the CDR3 is TGTGCCAGCAGAGCCATCAAGAACACTGAAGCTTTCTTT. Its translation is CASRAIKNTEAFF.

This chain connects TRBV9 to TRBJ1-1, with unresolved D. The length of the CDR3 is 13 residues. Per the germline V gene, CDR1 is SGDLS and CDR2 is YYNGEE. V lost 0 bases, J lost 8 bases, and 11 bases lay in between. The CDR3 protein is CASSVVTEYEAFF. The CDR3 DNA reads TGTGCCAGCAGCGTAGTTACGGAGTACGAAGCTTTCTTT.